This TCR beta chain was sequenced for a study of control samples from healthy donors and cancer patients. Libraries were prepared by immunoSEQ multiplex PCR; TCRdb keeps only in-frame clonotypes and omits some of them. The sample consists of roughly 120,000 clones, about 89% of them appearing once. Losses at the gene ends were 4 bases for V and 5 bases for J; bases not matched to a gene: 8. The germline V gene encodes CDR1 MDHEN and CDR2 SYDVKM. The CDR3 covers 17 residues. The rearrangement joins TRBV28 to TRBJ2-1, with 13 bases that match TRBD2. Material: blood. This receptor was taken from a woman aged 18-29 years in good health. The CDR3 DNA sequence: TGTGCCAGCAGTTCACTCACTAGCGGGAGGGCGAACAATGAGCAGTTCTTC. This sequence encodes CASSSLTSGRANNEQFF.